This T cell receptor (beta chain) was captured by sequencing in a study of prognosis after radiotherapy for stage I lung cancer. Findings and caveats of the study: Median unique TCR clones dropped from roughly 10,000 to 7,000 after stereotactic body radiation therapy.

In its sample, this clonotype was seen many times. Antigen unknown. The genomic DNA TCR beta CDR3 region underwent two rounds of multiplex PCR. Primers targeting each individual TRBV and TRBJ gene were applied in first-round PCR. MiXCR, run by TCRdb on the multiplex PCR reads, gives a single entry per CDR3 protein. The table records some 56,000 distinct CDR3 sequences, roughly 29% of them present only once. The CDR3 contains 14 residues. The V gene end was trimmed by 1 base and the J gene end by 9 bases; junction bases not matched to a gene: 3. The material was PBMCs, obtained before or after stereotactic body radiation therapy (not recorded which). The J gene is TRBJ1-6, the V gene TRBV12-3 or TRBV12-4, with 7 bases lining up with TRBD1. This sequence originates from a donor aged 50 or older with non-small cell lung cancer. The CDR3 DNA sequence: TGTGCCAGCAGTTTAGGACAGGGTGGTTCACCCCTCCACTTT. Its translation is CASSLGQGGSPLHF.